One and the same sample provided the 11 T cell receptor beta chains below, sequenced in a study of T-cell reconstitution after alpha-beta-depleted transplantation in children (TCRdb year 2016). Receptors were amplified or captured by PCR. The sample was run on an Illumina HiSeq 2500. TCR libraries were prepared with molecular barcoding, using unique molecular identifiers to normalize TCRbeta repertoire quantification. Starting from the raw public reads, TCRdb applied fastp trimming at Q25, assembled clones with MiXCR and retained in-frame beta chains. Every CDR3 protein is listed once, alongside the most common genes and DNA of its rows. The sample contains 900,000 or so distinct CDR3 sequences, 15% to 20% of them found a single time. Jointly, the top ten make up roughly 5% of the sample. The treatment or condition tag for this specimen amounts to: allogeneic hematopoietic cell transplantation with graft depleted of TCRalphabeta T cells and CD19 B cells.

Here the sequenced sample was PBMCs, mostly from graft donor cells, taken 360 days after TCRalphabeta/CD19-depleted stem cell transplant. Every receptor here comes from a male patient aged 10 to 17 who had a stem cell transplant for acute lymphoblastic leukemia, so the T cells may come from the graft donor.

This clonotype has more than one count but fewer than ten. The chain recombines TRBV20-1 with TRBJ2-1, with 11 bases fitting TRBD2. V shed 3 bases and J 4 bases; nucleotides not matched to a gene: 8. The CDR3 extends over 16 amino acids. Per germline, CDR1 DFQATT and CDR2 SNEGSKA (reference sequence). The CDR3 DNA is TGCAGTGCTAGCGACCGAGGGACTAGCGGTTACAATGAGCAGTTCTTC. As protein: CSASDRGTSGYNEQFF.

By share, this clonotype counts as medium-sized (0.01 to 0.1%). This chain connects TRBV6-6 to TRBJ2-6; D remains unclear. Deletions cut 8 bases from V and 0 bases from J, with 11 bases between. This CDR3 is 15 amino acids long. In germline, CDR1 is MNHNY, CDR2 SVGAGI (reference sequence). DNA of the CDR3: TGTGCCAGCGAAACCCGTAGCTCTGGGGCCAACGTCCTGACTTTC. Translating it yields CASETRSSGANVLTF.

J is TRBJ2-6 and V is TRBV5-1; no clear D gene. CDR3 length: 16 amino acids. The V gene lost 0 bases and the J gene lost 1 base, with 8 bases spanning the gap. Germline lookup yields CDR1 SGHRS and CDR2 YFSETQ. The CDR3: CASSLAAVSGANVLTF. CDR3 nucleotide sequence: TGCGCCAGCAGCTTGGCGGCGGTATCTGGGGCCAACGTCCTGACTTTC.

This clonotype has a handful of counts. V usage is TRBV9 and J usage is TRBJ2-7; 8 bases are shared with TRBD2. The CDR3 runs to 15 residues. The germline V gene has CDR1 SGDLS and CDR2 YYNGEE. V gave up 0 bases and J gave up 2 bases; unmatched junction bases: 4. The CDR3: CASSVEGLDPYEQYF. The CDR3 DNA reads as TGTGCCAGCAGCGTAGAGGGACTAGATCCCTACGAGCAGTACTTC. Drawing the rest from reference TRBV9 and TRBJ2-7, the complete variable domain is DSGVTQTPKHLITATGQRVTLRCSPRSGDLSVYWYQQSLDQGLQFLIQYYNGEERAKGNILERFSAQQFPDLHSELNLSSLELGDSALYFCASSVEGLDPYEQYFGPGTRLTVT.

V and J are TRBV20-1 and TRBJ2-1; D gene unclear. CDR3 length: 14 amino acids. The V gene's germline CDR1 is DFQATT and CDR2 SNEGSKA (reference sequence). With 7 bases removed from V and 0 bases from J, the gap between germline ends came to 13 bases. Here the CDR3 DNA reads TGCAGTGAAAAGACGTTAAGCTCCTACAATGAGCAGTTCTTC. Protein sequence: CSEKTLSSYNEQFF.

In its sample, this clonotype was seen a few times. The CDR3 sequence is CASSQERLAGAQTQYF. CDR3 bases: TGTGCCAGCAGCCAAGAAAGGCTAGCGGGAGCTCAGACGCAGTATTTT. This chain connects TRBV3-1 to TRBJ2-3; 10 bases are shared with TRBD2. CDR1 is LGHDT, CDR2 YNNKEL, per germline (reference sequence). V lost 0 bases and J lost 9; bases outside the gene matches: 9. The CDR3 totals 16 residues.

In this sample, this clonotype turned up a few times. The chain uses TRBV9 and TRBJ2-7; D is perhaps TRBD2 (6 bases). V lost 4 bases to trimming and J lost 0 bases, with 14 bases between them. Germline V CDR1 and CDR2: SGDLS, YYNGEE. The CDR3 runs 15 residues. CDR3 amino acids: CASSPSVAVSYEQYF. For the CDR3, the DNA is TGTGCCAGCAGCCCCTCGGTAGCGGTCTCCTACGAGCAGTACTTC. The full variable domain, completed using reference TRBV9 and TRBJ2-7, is DSGVTQTPKHLITATGQRVTLRCSPRSGDLSVYWYQQSLDQGLQFLIQYYNGEERAKGNILERFSAQQFPDLHSELNLSSLELGDSALYFCASSPSVAVSYEQYFGPGTRLTVT.

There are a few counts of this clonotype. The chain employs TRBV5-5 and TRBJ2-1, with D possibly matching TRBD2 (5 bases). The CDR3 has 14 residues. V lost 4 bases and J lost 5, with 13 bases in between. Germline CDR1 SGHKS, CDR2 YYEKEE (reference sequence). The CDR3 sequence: CASSHGLYNNEQFF. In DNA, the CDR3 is TGTGCCAGCAGCCATGGACTCTACAACAATGAGCAGTTCTTC.

The CDR3 DNA sequence: TGCAGCGTTTCGAAGACTAGTAGTTCAGATACGCAGTATTTT. Translated, it gives CSVSKTSSSDTQYF. V and J are TRBV29-1 and TRBJ2-3; D may be TRBD2 (6 bases). Germline CDR1 reads SQVTM; CDR2 reads ANQGSEA. The V and J ends lost 5 bases and 4 bases respectively, with 16 bases between them. This CDR3 region has 14 residues.

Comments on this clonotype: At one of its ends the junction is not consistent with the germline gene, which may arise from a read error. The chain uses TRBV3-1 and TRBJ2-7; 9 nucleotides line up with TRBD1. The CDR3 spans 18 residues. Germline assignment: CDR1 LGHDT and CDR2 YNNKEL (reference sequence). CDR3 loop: CACSFPSDRGSGAYEQYF. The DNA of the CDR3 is TGTGCCTGCAGTTTCCCCTCTGACAGGGGGTCTGGGGCCTACGAGCAGTACTTC.

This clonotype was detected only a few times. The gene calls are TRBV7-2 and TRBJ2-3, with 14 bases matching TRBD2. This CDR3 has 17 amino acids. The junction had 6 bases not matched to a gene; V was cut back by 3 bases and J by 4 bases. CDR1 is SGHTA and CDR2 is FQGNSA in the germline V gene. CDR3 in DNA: TGTGCCAGCAGCTTCCAACCGGGACTAGCGGGAGCAGATACGCAGTATTTT. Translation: CASSFQPGLAGADTQYF.